This TCR beta chain was recovered during a study of cytomegalovirus exposure and HLA in healthy donors. Looking at the study overall: About 85 million unique TCRs from HLA-typed donors were held in an early release of data. General observations from the study: Analyzed later, association rates of TCRs varied across HLA loci, with DRB1 most and HLA-C fewest. Approximately 160 TCR beta chains were listed as cytomegalovirus-associated. A likely sequencing artifact accounted for one observed cluster of highly shared sequence variants.

Primers: 60 Vbeta forward and 13 Jbeta reverse. Measured with immunoSEQ multiplex PCR; TCRdb has only the in-frame clones, and not every one. Of under 130,000 clones in the sample, 60% to 80% are singletons; the top ten hold roughly 3.9%. CDR1 and CDR2 from the germline V gene are MNHEY and SMNVEV (reference sequence). This CDR3 has 14 amino acids. The J segment lost 5 bases and the V segment lost 4 bases, leaving 6 bases of the junction unmatched. As regards this clone: Antigen specificity is unknown.

The sequencing input was PBMCs. The gene calls are TRBV27 and TRBJ1-1; TRBD1 agrees at 8 bases. The sequence was collected from a man aged 45-65 years in good health and CMV-seropositive. As DNA, the CDR3 is TGTGCCAGCAGTTCGTGGACAGGGAGAACTGAAGCTTTCTTT. Translating it yields CASSSWTGRTEAFF.